Described below is a single TCR beta chain sequence and its context. Its antigen is unidentified. Distinct nucleotide sequences in the sample also encode this CDR3. Authors' methods: ImmunoSEQ output held junction-only sequences without quality scores, so filtering differed. Clones were sequenced by immunoSEQ multiplex PCR, and TCRdb holds only the in-frame ones, with some missing. V and J calls and clone size are copied from that table; D and trimming were computed from the DNA. The data show over a million clones, with roughly 96% seen just once and about 1% held by the top ten. Germline-derived CDR1 and CDR2 are LNHDA and SQIVND (reference sequence). The CDR3 is 14 residues long. Germline trimming cut 3 bases from V and 6 bases from J; bases unmatched to any gene: 4. The data were taken from a study of shared clonotypes between healthy human individuals. Broader study findings: When compared with the clonotypes that were shared by all four sorted-subset donors, the non-shared clonotypes turned out to have lower generation probabilities.

The sequenced sample was naive CD4+ T cells sorted from blood. Regarding subset: CD45RA+ positively selected. The chain has TRBV19 and TRBJ2-2; 7 nucleotides line up with TRBD1. The receptor was derived from a man aged 30 to 39 in good health. This chain's CDR3 is CASSIPTGSGELFF. The CDR3 DNA follows: TGTGCCAGTAGTATCCCGACAGGGTCCGGGGAGCTGTTTTTT. Drawing the rest from reference TRBV19 and TRBJ2-2, the complete variable domain is DGGITQSPKYLFRKEGQNVTLSCEQNLNHDAMYWYRQDPGQGLRLIYYSQIVNDFQKGDIAEGYSVSREKKESFPLTVTSAQKNPTAFYLCASSIPTGSGELFFGEGSRLTVL.